This T cell receptor (beta chain) was sequenced during a study of early T cells in non-severe SARS-CoV-2 infection. Study information: Sequencing of bulk RNA from unsorted whole blood was done, without chain pairing.

Study-level results: A preference for anti-spike CD8 responses marked VDJdb matching, which missed private and CD4 specificities.

In the library, individual cDNA molecules carried attached unique molecular identifiers. TCRdb reanalysed the 5' RACE reads using MiXCR and keeps one entry per CDR3 protein. The table shows 50,000 to 65,000 distinct CDR3 sequences, with about 8.9% occurring only once. This clonotype was seen many times. The antigen remains unidentified. Germline values: CDR1 MNHNY, CDR2 SVGAGI (reference sequence). With V trimmed by 6 bases and J by 0 bases, 8 bases remained unmatched. The CDR3 loop spans 16 amino acids. This rearrangement joins TRBV6-6 to TRBJ1-5; 7 positions match TRBD1. The sequence derives from an adult who was a healthcare worker with PCR-confirmed SARS-CoV-2 infection or an uninfected control (not recorded which). Sequences were obtained from whole blood. The CDR3 is CASSPDRVRSNQPQHF. CDR3 bases: TGTGCCAGCAGCCCTGACAGGGTACGTAGCAATCAGCCCCAGCATTTT.